This TCR beta chain was profiled in a study of blood T cells in healthy people across ages. Study as a whole: With template switching, about one barcoded beta molecule was captured per two T cells. Study results and caveats: Expanded clonotype changes were possibly confounded by unknown donor CMV status.

Concerning this clonotype itself: Its antigen is not identified.

The V and J ends lost 2 bases and 1 base respectively, with 11 bases between them. Germline V gene sequence: CDR1 DFQATT, CDR2 SNEGSKA (reference sequence). CDR3 length: 14 residues. It was with a sample-barcoded 5' primer and a J-beta primer mix that a second PCR of roughly 7 to 12 cycles was run. The authors tagged each cDNA molecule using a template-switch adaptor with 12 random nucleotides. TCRdb reanalysed the 5' RACE reads using MiXCR and keeps one entry per CDR3 protein. The sample holds approximately 800,000 distinct CDR3 sequences, about three fifths seen once. Source material: blood. The chain couples TRBV20-1 to TRBJ1-1; D perhaps matches TRBD1 (5 bases). This receptor was obtained from a man aged 25 to 40 in good health. In DNA, the CDR3 is TGCAGTGCTAGAAGAGGGGATGAGAACACTGAAGCTTTCTTT. This encodes CSARRGDENTEAFF.